This T cell receptor beta chain was observed in a study of CD8 T cells in Susac syndrome. This CDR3 region has 15 residues. The V gene lost 5 bases and the J gene lost 8 bases, with 19 bases spanning the gap. From germline, CDR1 is SGHVS and CDR2 FQNEAQ. An input of about 0.5 to 1 ug of RNA was subjected to reverse transcription using random hexamers. immunoSEQ multiplex PCR amplified TCR beta CDR3 across 54 Vbeta, 13 Jbeta. TCRdb reprocessed the immunoSEQ multiplex PCR reads with MiXCR, giving one entry per CDR3 protein. The sample consists of 78,000 or so distinct CDR3 sequences, about 95% of them appearing once.

The receptor was isolated from a human donor with multiple sclerosis. The chain carries TRBV7-8 and TRBJ2-1; D might be TRBD2 (6 bases). The specimen sequenced was CD8+ T cells from PBMCs. This CDR3 reads CASSRTSRLGYEQFF. The CDR3 nucleotides are TGTGCCAGCAGCCGCACTAGCCGCTTGGGCTATGAGCAGTTCTTC.